This is a list of T cell receptor beta chains from one sample in a study of CD8 T cells in Susac syndrome. TCRdb re-called the immunoSEQ multiplex PCR reads through MiXCR, storing one row per CDR3 protein. Found here are 250,000 to 350,000 distinct CDR3 sequences, around 90% of them singletons; the top ten hold about 0.063%. Sample: CD4+ T cells from PBMCs. These TCRs come from a human donor with multiple sclerosis. CDR3s include the opening cysteine and the closing phenylalanine or tryptophan. D genes are given only for firm matches.

j_call,v_call,d_call,cdr3_nt,cdr3_aa
TRBJ1-5,TRBV19,NA,TGTGCCAGTAGAACTGACAGGATCCAGCCCCAGCATTTT,CASRTDRIQPQHF
TRBJ2-7,TRBV7-9,NA,TGTGCCAGCGCCTCCGGTATAGGGCGGGAGCAGTACTTC,CASASGIGREQYF
TRBJ2-4,TRBV7-9,TRBD2,TGTGCCAGCAGCTTAGTTGGGAGGGTCGGCCTTAAAAACATTCAGTACTTC,CASSLVGRVGLKNIQYF
TRBJ2-6,TRBV5-6,NA,TGTGCCAGCAGCTTGGCTGCTCAAGTCTATCGTCACTCTGGGGCCAACGTCCTGACTTTC,CASSLAAQVYRHSGANVLTF
TRBJ2-7,TRBV20-1,NA,TGCAGTGCTCAAAGACAGAGAACCTACGAGCAGTACTTC,CSAQRQRTYEQYF
TRBJ2-5,TRBV5-6,NA,TGTGCCAGCAGCTTGATAACGGCGGAGTACCAAGAGACCCAGTACTTC,CASSLITAEYQETQYF
TRBJ1-2,TRBV9,TRBD1,TGTGCCAGCAGCGCTGACAGGGGCGGCTACACCTTC,CASSADRGGYTF
TRBJ2-7,TRBV29-1,TRBD2,TGCAGCGTTAAGCGGGGCTCCTCCTACGAGCAGTACTTC,CSVKRGSSYEQYF
TRBJ2-2,TRBV6-1,TRBD2,TGTGCCAGCAGTGAAGCGCGCGGGACTAGCGGATACGCGAACACCGGGGAGCTGTTTTTT,CASSEARGTSGYANTGELFF
TRBJ2-6,TRBV6-1,TRBD1,TGTGCCACCGGGACAGGATTGATCGCGTCTGGGGCCAACGTCCTGACTTTC,CATGTGLIASGANVLTF